The following is a TCR beta chain sequence with its context. No antigen is known for it. There are no base qualities to consult, and no much larger clone falls within one base. The protocol used for the library was the immunoSEQ multiplex PCR assay. The multiplex PCR relied on a mix of 60 forward primers for TCR Vbeta segments and 13 reverse primers for TCR Jbeta segments. The CDR3 region of rearranged TCR beta genes was amplified from genomic DNA by a multiplex PCR assay. The Illumina HiSeq System was used to sequence the amplified TCR beta libraries as 87-base-pair reads. Per the source publication's procedure: Across the roughly 670 repertoires, a later analysis counted tens of millions of unique TCR beta chains, some 11 million of which were shared by at least two donors. Raw reads were error-corrected and collapsed into unique sequences with a nearest-neighbor algorithm that merged closely related sequences to remove PCR and sequencing errors. To assign V, D and J gene segments, CDR3 sequences were aligned to IMGT reference sequences. For a sequence to be retained, a match of at least six nucleotides was required to both a V gene segment and a J gene segment. A rearrangement was called productive if the CDR3 had no stop codons and remained in frame with V and J, and every other rearrangement was called non-productive. CDR3 was defined according to IMGT convention as the region running from the second conserved V-encoded cysteine to the conserved J-encoded phenylalanine. Sequences without an unambiguous match to a single V gene segment were excluded from the earlier analysis of about 630 of the donors. An earlier analysis of some 500 of the donors classified V segments as functional when productive rearrangements were above 56.7% and as segregating when the standard deviation between donors was above 5%. A statistical classification framework was developed to diagnose cytomegalovirus status using the catalog of TCR beta chain sequences. V and J gene assignment, in a later analysis, came from comparing TCR nucleotide sequences with IMGT/GENE-DB human TR gene sequences. In a later analysis, CDR3 sequences and most-parsimonious VDJ recombination scenarios were assigned using the TCRdist pipeline. A later analysis defined each TCR beta chain by its CDR3 amino acid sequence plus V-gene family, and excluded reads lacking a unique V-gene family. As a way to deal with suspected cross-contamination and a sequencing artifact, a later analysis dropped 640 or so nucleotide sequences that were highly shared and had low generation probability. In a later analysis, a clonal expansion index was calculated for each public chain from normalized within-repertoire ranks of inferred template counts. Generation probabilities in a later analysis came from a VDJ recombination model fitted to out-of-frame rearrangements, and those results were checked against IGoR. In a later analysis, hypergeometric tests were used to score TCR-TCR, TCR-HLA and TCR-CMV co-occurrence, with a repertoire-size bias correction applied to TCR pairs. To estimate false discovery rates, a later analysis permuted the HLA or CMV assignments 20 times. A later analysis grouped co-occurring TCRs with DBSCAN, adding TCRdist sequence similarity when clustering within HLA-allele-positive subsets. Repertoires with fewer than 30,000 or more than 120,000 public chains were left out of co-occurrence clustering, as were about five repertoires with anomalous nucleotide sharing. TCRdb retrieved this table from immuneACCESS and kept in-frame rearrangements only. Not all clones are present; in checked studies, unresolved V genes account for under half, and no reason is known for the remainder. Clone size and V and J calls were adopted from that table, with D and trimming inferred from the DNA. Counted in this sample were about 160,000 clones; around 73% of them appeared once. 1.4% to 1.5% of the sample is taken by the ten largest.

The record originates from a study of cytomegalovirus exposure and HLA in healthy donors (dated by TCRdb to about 2017). Regarding the study in general: An earlier analysis of approximately 600 of the donors reported 250 to 300 Gb of sequence data and more than 90 million unique TCR beta sequences from 150 million to 200 million T cells. An earlier analysis of several hundred of the donors applied high-throughput TCR beta sequencing to assess whether each TCR beta V gene segment acted as functional or pseudogenic. Besides the first cohort of approximately 670 subjects, a separate validation cohort made up of over 95 different subjects was used. An early release covering roughly 580 HLA-typed donors comprised about 300 gigabases of sequencing data and approximately 85 million unique TCR sequences. The study combined high-throughput TCR immunosequencing, statistical association of individual TCRs with disease status, and machine learning to predict cytomegalovirus infection status. Typing coverage varied by locus: roughly 620-640 donors for A, B, C, DRB1 and DQB1; roughly 560 for DQA1; more than 600 for DPA1; around 490 for DPB1. Genome-wide SNP genotypes for about three fifths of the roughly 700 donors were used in a later genetic analysis, which treated that subset as a discovery cohort. Several DR-DQ haplotypes were treated as single units for association and clustering because of strong linkage in the cohort. On average, roughly 240,000 unique TCR beta nucleotide sequences were sequenced per donor among a few hundred genotyped donors of the cohort, with 15% to 20% of those sequences being non-productive. Both class I and class II loci were covered by HLA typing, at four-digit resolution. Using immunosequencing, the study profiled T cell repertoires from 550 to 750 subjects and related those repertoires to cytomegalovirus serostatus. All discovery cohort repertoires had been generated using a single sequencing platform. The later analysis used no new phenotypic data to find candidate immune exposures, relying instead on TCR beta sequences and their occurrence across donors. The study aimed to test whether cataloging public T cell receptors could reveal signatures of past pathogen exposure. Donor age, sex, ethnicity and CMV serostatus were compiled alongside the repertoire data. Of the roughly 390 genotyped donors, 75% to 85% were placed in the genetic ancestry cluster associated with self-reported Caucasian donors. A later analysis re-examined previously published TCR beta repertoires from around 670 donors and added high-resolution HLA genotyping to investigate patterns of TCR occurrence. Findings and caveats that apply to the study as a whole: A total of about 150 TCR beta chains were listed by the study as associated with cytomegalovirus. The classifier was reported to diagnose cytomegalovirus status with high specificity and sensitivity in both the original and validation cohorts. CMV serostatus was the only immune exposure information available for the cohort. In this cohort, only TCR beta chains were sequenced, and detectable features were limited by the absence of alpha or paired-chain data. In vitro tests confirmed that a few of the cytomegalovirus-associated TCR beta chains recognize cytomegalovirus antigens. Because counts were too low, under 20 rarely observed V segments, including chromosome 9 orphons, were left out of the earlier analysis of roughly 600 of the donors. A later analysis found that TCR association rates varied across HLA loci, with DRB1 alleles showing the most associated TCRs and HLA-C alleles the fewest. In an earlier analysis of some 500 of the donors, most TCR beta V segments appeared in productive rearrangements about 87% or about 30% of the time, broadly matching IMGT annotations. Correlated functional status among segregating V segments might be attributable to linkage disequilibrium, but an unknown experimental factor could not be ruled out. Sequencing depth was assumed to be roughly uniform across donors in the presence/absence analyses, though that assumption may not hold. Assigning TCR associations to individual alleles was difficult when HLA alleles, especially DR and DQ, strongly co-occurred. Most TCR sequences were seen in very few donors, while some public TCRs were found in many individuals. The authors suggested that the approach could potentially be extended to other disease states and immunological phenotypes. HLA typing was unavailable for some donors at each locus, so association tests used only the typed subset. A further reported finding was that TCR beta sequences accurately predicted the HLA-A and HLA-B alleles for most subjects in the first cohort. According to a later analysis, parvovirus B19, influenza, CMV and Epstein-Barr virus appeared linked to several top co-occurrence clusters. Specific HLA alleles were associated with over 15,000 TCR beta sequences at a false discovery rate of 0.05 in a later analysis. In a later analysis, HLA-associated TCR beta chains were found to be more clonally expanded and to have lower generation probabilities than equally common non-associated chains. In a later genetic analysis, a missense DCLRE1C variant was associated with V-gene and J-gene trimming of TCR beta chains, and the association was replicated in an independent cohort. Most CMV-associated TCR beta chains appeared to be HLA-restricted in a later analysis, and the HLA associations seemed to be driven largely by CMV exposure. A cluster of highly shared sequence variants was judged likely to represent a technical artifact of the sequencing pipeline. According to a later genetic analysis, donors in an Asian-associated ancestry cluster had fewer N-insertions in productive TCRs than the approximately 670-donor mean.

The cohort comprised some 700 healthy bone marrow donors. Cohort members were all nominally healthy when sampled, although unrecorded immune exposures were likely present. The donor was CMV seronegative and was included in the group of a few hundred seronegative cohort members. Every donor gave a peripheral blood sample, and the peripheral blood mononuclear cells from that sample were used for TCR beta sequencing. Genomic DNA was extracted from the blood cell samples with the Qiagen DNeasy Blood Extraction Kit. Sequencing used PBMCs. The TCR comes from a male donor in good health and CMV-seronegative.

The CDR3 reads as follows: CASSARQGPGNSPLHF. The base sequence is TGTGCCAGCAGCGCAAGACAGGGCCCCGGGAATTCACCCCTCCACTTT. The V and J segments used are TRBV11-1 and TRBJ1-6, with 7 bases matching TRBD1. The junction shows trimming of 5 bases on V and 7 bases on J, and the gene matches do not reach 11 bases of it. The CDR3 spans 16 residues, from the cysteine through the phenylalanine. Just the 48-base CDR3 DNA is kept, in frame starting at base 1. The germline V gene (reference sequence) sets CDR1 to SGHAT and CDR2 to FQDESV.